The rows below give T cell receptor beta chains drawn from one sample of a study of blood T cell repertoires in COVID-19. Assay: immunoSEQ multiplex PCR; the TCRdb copy retains only in-frame clones and omits some. The repertoire holds 300,000 to 400,000 clones, with less than 90% as singletons. The sequenced sample was PBMCs or T cells enriched from blood (not recorded which). These receptors were collected from a woman between 25 and 40 years old who had recovered from COVID-19. Both conserved end residues are part of each CDR3. A D gene is named only where the DNA matches it firmly. Some rows mark clone size as missing; the rest say once, few, many or name a class of expanded clone.

cdr3_length j_call d_call clone_size v_call cdr3_nt cdr3_aa
13 TRBJ1-6 NA NA TRBV19 TGTGCCAGTAGTATAGCCGGGAATTCACCCCTCCACTTT CASSIAGNSPLHF
17 TRBJ2-1 NA NA TRBV29-1 TGCAGCGTAGGTCCGTTTGGTCGGGGAAGGGCCTACAATGAGCAGTTCTTC CSVGPFGRGRAYNEQFF
16 TRBJ2-1 TRBD2 NA TRBV27 TGTGCCAGCAGTCCAGCACTAGCGGGGCTGTACAATGAGCAGTTCTTC CASSPALAGLYNEQFF
16 TRBJ2-7 TRBD2 few TRBV10-1 TGCGCCAGCAGTGACCCGGGCACTAGCGGGGTTAACGAGCAGTACTTC CASSDPGTSGVNEQYF
13 TRBJ1-2 TRBD1 NA TRBV3-1/TRBV3-2 TGTGCCAGCAGCTTTGGGACAGGGGGTGGCTACACCTTC CASSFGTGGGYTF
14 TRBJ2-5 NA NA TRBV7-2 TGTGCCAGCAGCTTAGGTTTGCGGAAAGAGACCCAGTACTTC CASSLGLRKETQYF
15 TRBJ2-3 NA NA TRBV5-1 TGCGCCAGCAGCTCCATGGGGGCAGGCACAGATACGCAGTATTTT CASSSMGAGTDTQYF
10 TRBJ2-1 NA NA TRBV2 TGTGCCAGCAGCGGCAATGAGCAGTTCTTC CASSGNEQFF
13 TRBJ2-7 TRBD1 few TRBV11-2 TGTGCCAGCAGCCCGGGACAGCACTACGAGCAGTACTTC CASSPGQHYEQYF
13 TRBJ2-1 NA NA TRBV11-2 TGTGCCAGCCGGAGTTACTCCTACAATGAGCAGTTCTTC CASRSYSYNEQFF
16 TRBJ1-1 NA NA TRBV11-2 TGTGCCAGCAGCTTAGGAGTGCCGGTGATGAACACTGAAGCTTTCTTT CASSLGVPVMNTEAFF
15 TRBJ1-4 TRBD1 NA TRBV7-9 TGTGCCAGCAGCGCGGAGACAGGGTATAATGAAAAACTGTTTTTT CASSAETGYNEKLFF
14 TRBJ1-1 NA NA TRBV10-2 TGCGCCAGCAGTGAGGTACCAGGGGACACTGAAGCTTTCTTT CASSEVPGDTEAFF
15 TRBJ1-1 NA NA TRBV7-8 TGTGCCAGCAGCTCCCAGGCGGGGGACTTCACTGAAGCTTTCTTT CASSSQAGDFTEAFF
11 TRBJ2-7 NA NA TRBV28 TGTGCGGGGGGAGGTCCCTACGAGCAGTACTTC CAGGGPYEQYF
14 TRBJ1-4 NA once TRBV7-2 TGTGCCAGCAGCCCGAGGTCGACTAATGAAAAACTGTTTTTT CASSPRSTNEKLFF
15 TRBJ2-3 TRBD2 once TRBV7-2 TGTGCCAGCAGCTTAGTCACCGCGGGGGGAGATACGCAGTATTTT CASSLVTAGGDTQYF
17 TRBJ2-2 TRBD1 NA TRBV27 TGTGCCAGCAGTTTCTGGGACAGGGGAACGAACACCGGGGAGCTGTTTTTT CASSFWDRGTNTGELFF
15 TRBJ1-4 NA NA TRBV5-1 TGCGCCAGCAGCCCGCAGGCGGGGGATAATGAAAAACTGTTTTTT CASSPQAGDNEKLFF
11 TRBJ1-1 TRBD1 NA TRBV29-1 TGTAGCACAGGGGAGAGCACTGAAGCTTTCTTT CSTGESTEAFF
15 TRBJ1-2 TRBD1 NA TRBV7-2 TGTGCCAGCAGCTTTTGGTCTACAGGGGTGCATGGCTACACCTTC CASSFWSTGVHGYTF
17 TRBJ1-5 NA few TRBV7-8 TGTGCCAGCAGCTTAGCGGACATCAGGTATAGCAATCAGCCCCAGCATTTT CASSLADIRYSNQPQHF
14 TRBJ1-1 TRBD1 NA TRBV9 TGTGCCAGCAGCGGTTCGCAGGGGGGCACTGAAGCTTTCTTT CASSGSQGGTEAFF
14 TRBJ2-7 TRBD1 NA TRBV28 TGTGCCAGCAGGAAACAGGGGGCCATCTACGAGCAGTACTTC CASRKQGAIYEQYF
12 TRBJ1-2 TRBD1 NA TRBV5-4 TGTGCCAGCAGCTTGGGGACAGGTTGGGACACCTTC CASSLGTGWDTF
14 TRBJ2-7 TRBD2 NA TRBV10-3 TGTGCCATCAGTGGGGCGGGGGGCCCCCACGAGCAGTACTTC CAISGAGGPHEQYF
16 TRBJ1-6 NA NA TRBV7-2 TGTGCCAGCAGCCCCAACAGGAGCTCCTATAATTCACCCCTCCACTTT CASSPNRSSYNSPLHF
16 TRBJ1-5 NA NA TRBV5-5 TGTGCCAGCAGCTTTGAGGGGGGGCTCGGCAATCAGCCCCAGCATTTT CASSFEGGLGNQPQHF
19 TRBJ1-1 TRBD1 NA TRBV15 TGTGCCACCAGCAGAGATCAACAGGGGAGGTTTTTATCGGACACTGAAGCTTTCTTT CATSRDQQGRFLSDTEAFF
14 TRBJ2-5 TRBD1 NA TRBV7-2 TGTGCCAGCAGCGAAAGGACAGGTCGAGAGACCCAGTACTTC CASSERTGRETQYF
13 TRBJ1-5 NA NA TRBV12-5 TGTGCTAGTGGACAGGGTTGGAATCAGCCCCAGCATTTT CASGQGWNQPQHF
15 TRBJ2-1 TRBD2 NA TRBV3-1/TRBV3-2 TGTGCCAGCAGCCCAGCGGGGGGGATTAAGAATGAGCAGTTCTTC CASSPAGGIKNEQFF
14 TRBJ1-4 NA NA TRBV4-1 TGCGCCAGCAGCCAAGGGTACGGGGATGAAAAACTGTTTTTT CASSQGYGDEKLFF
16 TRBJ2-1 NA few TRBV21-1 TGTGCCAGCAGGAAGACGGGGTCTTACTCCTACAATGAGCAGTTCTTC CASRKTGSYSYNEQFF
17 TRBJ1-1 NA NA TRBV9 TGTGCCAGCAGCGTAATGACCTTTACAGGGCTGAGCACTGAAGCTTTCTTT CASSVMTFTGLSTEAFF
15 TRBJ1-2 TRBD1 NA TRBV28 TGTGCCAGCAGTTCTCCGGCTGAGACAGGGGATGGCTACACCTTC CASSSPAETGDGYTF
14 TRBJ1-2 TRBD1 NA TRBV30 TGTGCCTGGAGTTTCCGGACAGGGTCCTATGGCTACACCTTC CAWSFRTGSYGYTF
15 TRBJ2-2 NA NA TRBV2 TGTGCCAGCGGTGTAGGGGGGGCGGCCACCGGGGAGCTGTTTTTT CASGVGGAATGELFF
13 TRBJ2-7 NA NA TRBV20-1 TGCAGTGCTAGTCTGACAGGACCCTACGAGCAGTACTTC CSASLTGPYEQYF
15 TRBJ2-5 NA NA TRBV28 TGTGCCAGCAGGTCACGGGGGGCGCAACAAGAGACCCAGTACTTC CASRSRGAQQETQYF
15 TRBJ2-7 TRBD1 NA TRBV5-8 TGTGCCAGCAGCCCGGGGACAGGGGGCTCCTACGAGCAGTACTTC CASSPGTGGSYEQYF
15 TRBJ1-1 TRBD1 NA TRBV5-5 TGTGCCAGCAGCCGGGACAGGGGGCCGAACACTGAAGCTTTCTTT CASSRDRGPNTEAFF
14 TRBJ2-5 NA NA TRBV4-1 TGCGCCAGCAGCCCTGAGGGATGGCAAGAGACCCAGTACTTC CASSPEGWQETQYF
14 TRBJ2-1 TRBD2 NA TRBV7-9 TGTGCCAGCAGGACTAGCGGGGGATACAATGAGCAGTTCTTC CASRTSGGYNEQFF
15 TRBJ1-5 NA NA TRBV27 TGTGCCAGCAGTTTATCGCCACAGCTCAATCAGCCCCAGCATTTT CASSLSPQLNQPQHF
15 TRBJ2-7 NA NA TRBV5-6 TGTGCCAGCAGCTTGGTTTCAGGGGTTTCCTACGAGCAGTACTTC CASSLVSGVSYEQYF
16 TRBJ1-2 NA NA TRBV18 TGTGCCAGCTCACCGGAACAGGGTGGAGATCTGGGCGGCTACACCTTC CASSPEQGGDLGGYTF
14 TRBJ1-1 NA NA TRBV27 TGTGCCAGCAGTTTAGGGCGGGGGGCCGATGAAGCTTTCTTT CASSLGRGADEAFF
17 TRBJ2-7 TRBD2 NA TRBV20-1 TGCAGTGCTAGTCCCTCTAGCGGGGTTACTAGCTCCTACGAGCAGTACTTC CSASPSSGVTSSYEQYF
14 TRBJ2-5 NA NA TRBV19 TGTGCCAGTAGGCAAGTAGGAGGTCAAGAGACCCAGTACTTC CASRQVGGQETQYF
15 TRBJ1-5 TRBD1 once TRBV6-2/TRBV6-3 TGTGCCAGCAGCCGCGGACAGGGACACAATCAGCCCCAGCATTTT CASSRGQGHNQPQHF
14 TRBJ2-2 TRBD2 NA TRBV6-2/TRBV6-3 TGTGCCAGCAGCCTAGCGGGGGGTGCCGGGGAGCTGTTTTTT CASSLAGGAGELFF
17 TRBJ1-6 TRBD1 NA TRBV6-6 TGTGCCAGCCGTCCTTTTTCCTCAGGGGGCGGGCGTTCACCCCTCCACTTT CASRPFSSGGGRSPLHF
12 TRBJ2-7 NA NA TRBV5-5 TGTGCCAGCAGCCCCGCGGGCCGCGAGCAGTACTTC CASSPAGREQYF
14 TRBJ2-6 TRBD2 NA TRBV6-5 TGTGCCAGCGGGGGGGACTCTGGGGCCAACGTCCTGACTTTC CASGGDSGANVLTF